The clone carrying this TCR beta chain has a single count. This CDR3 has 13 amino acids. Trimming removed 6 bases from V and 6 bases from J, with 11 bases in between. Authors' data handling: Reference gene primer amplification gave estimated nucleated cell counts. The protocol was immunoSEQ multiplex PCR, while the TCRdb copy is restricted to in-frame clones and leaves out a portion. D and trimming were read from the DNA, whereas the V and J calls and clone size are those reported in that table. The repertoire holds 200,000 to 300,000 clones, about 89% seen once, with around 10% in the top ten. This sample was taken from a study of blood T cell repertoires in COVID-19. Study-level background: Samples of COVID-19 (acute and convalescent) were obtained from the United States, Italy and Spain. Nucleic acid was either cDNA or gDNA, and it came from T cells, B-cell-depleted T cells, or PBMCs.

Sequenced input: peripheral blood. This chain uses TRBV12-3 or TRBV12-4 with TRBJ2-2, with D possibly being TRBD2 (5 bases). This TCR was recovered from a man aged 40-49 years who had recovered from COVID-19. Written as DNA, the CDR3 is TGTGCCAGCAGAGACACCGGGGCCGGGGAGCTGTTTTTT. This codes for CASRDTGAGELFF.